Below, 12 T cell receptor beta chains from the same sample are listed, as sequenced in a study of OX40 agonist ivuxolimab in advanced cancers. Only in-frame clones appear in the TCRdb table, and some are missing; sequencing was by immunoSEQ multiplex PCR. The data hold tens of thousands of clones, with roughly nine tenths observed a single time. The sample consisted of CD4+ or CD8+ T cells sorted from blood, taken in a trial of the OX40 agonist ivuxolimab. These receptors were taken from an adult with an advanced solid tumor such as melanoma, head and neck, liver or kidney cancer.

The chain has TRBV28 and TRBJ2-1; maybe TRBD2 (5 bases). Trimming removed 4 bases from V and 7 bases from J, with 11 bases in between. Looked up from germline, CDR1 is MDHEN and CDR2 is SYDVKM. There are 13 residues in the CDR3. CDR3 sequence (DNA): TGTGCCAGCAGTTCCCCCCTAGCTAATGAGCAGTTCTTC. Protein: CASSSPLANEQFF.

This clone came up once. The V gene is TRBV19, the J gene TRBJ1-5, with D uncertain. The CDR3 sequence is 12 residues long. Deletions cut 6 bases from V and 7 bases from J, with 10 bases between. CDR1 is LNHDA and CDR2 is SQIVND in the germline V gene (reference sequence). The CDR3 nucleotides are TGTGCCAGTAGAAGCCTCAGGCAGCCCCAGCATTTT. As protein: CASRSLRQPQHF.

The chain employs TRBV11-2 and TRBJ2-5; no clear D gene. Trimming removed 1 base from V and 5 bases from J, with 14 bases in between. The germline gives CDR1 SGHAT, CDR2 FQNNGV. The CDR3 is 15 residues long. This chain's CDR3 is CASSLVGPPQETQYF. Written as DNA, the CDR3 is TGTGCCAGCAGCTTAGTTGGTCCACCTCAGGAGACCCAGTACTTC.

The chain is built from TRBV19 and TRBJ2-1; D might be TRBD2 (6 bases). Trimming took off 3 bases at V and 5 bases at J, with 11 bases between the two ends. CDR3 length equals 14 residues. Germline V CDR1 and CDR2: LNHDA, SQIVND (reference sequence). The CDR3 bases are TGTGCCAGTAGTATCATCCGGGAGAACAATGAGCAGTTCTTC. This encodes CASSIIRENNEQFF.

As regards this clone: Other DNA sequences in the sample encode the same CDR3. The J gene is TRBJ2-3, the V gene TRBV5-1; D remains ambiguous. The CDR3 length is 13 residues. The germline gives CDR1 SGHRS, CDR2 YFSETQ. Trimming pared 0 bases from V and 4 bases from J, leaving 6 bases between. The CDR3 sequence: CASSLGRPDTQYF. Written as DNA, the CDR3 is TGCGCCAGCAGCTTGGGCCGCCCAGATACGCAGTATTTT.

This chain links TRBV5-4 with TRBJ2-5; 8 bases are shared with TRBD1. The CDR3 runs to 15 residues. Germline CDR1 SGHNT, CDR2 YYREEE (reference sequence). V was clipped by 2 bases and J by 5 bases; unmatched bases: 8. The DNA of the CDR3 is TGTGCCAGCAGCTTAACCACAGGGGGAACCGAGACCCAGTACTTC. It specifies CASSLTTGGTETQYF. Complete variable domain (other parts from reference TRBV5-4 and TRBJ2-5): ETGVTQSPTHLIKTRGQQVTLRCSSQSGHNTVSWYQQALGQGPQFIFQYYREEENGRGNFPPRFSGLQFPNYSSELNVNALELDDSALYLCASSLTTGGTETQYFGPGTRLLVL.

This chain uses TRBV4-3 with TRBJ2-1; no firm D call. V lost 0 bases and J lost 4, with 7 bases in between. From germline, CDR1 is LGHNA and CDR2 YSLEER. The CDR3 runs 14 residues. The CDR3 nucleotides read TGCGCCAGCAGCCAAGAAAGGCATTACAATGAGCAGTTCTTC. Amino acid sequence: CASSQERHYNEQFF.

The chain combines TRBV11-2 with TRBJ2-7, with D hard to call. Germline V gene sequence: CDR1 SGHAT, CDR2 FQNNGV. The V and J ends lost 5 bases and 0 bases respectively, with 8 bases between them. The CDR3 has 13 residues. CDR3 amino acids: CASSPRNSYEQYF. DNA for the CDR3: TGTGCCAGCAGCCCTCGTAACTCCTACGAGCAGTACTTC.

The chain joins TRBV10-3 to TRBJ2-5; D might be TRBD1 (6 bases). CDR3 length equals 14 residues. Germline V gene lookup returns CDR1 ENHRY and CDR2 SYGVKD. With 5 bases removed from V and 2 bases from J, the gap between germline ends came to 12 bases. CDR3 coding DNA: TGTGCCATCAGTCCACCAGGGGTACAAGAGACCCAGTACTTC. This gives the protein CAISPPGVQETQYF.

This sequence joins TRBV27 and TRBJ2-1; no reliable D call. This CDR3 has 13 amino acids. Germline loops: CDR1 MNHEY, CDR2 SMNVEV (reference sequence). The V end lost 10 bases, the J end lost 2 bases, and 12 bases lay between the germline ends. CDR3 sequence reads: CATSLVPYNEQFF. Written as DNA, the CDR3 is TGTGCCACCTCGCTGGTCCCCTACAATGAGCAGTTCTTC.

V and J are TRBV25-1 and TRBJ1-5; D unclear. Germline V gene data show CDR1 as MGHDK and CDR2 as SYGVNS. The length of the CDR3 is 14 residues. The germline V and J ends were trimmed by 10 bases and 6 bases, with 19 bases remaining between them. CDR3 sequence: CAKGRWRRVQPQHF. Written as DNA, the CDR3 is TGTGCCAAAGGTCGGTGGCGGAGAGTTCAGCCCCAGCATTTT.

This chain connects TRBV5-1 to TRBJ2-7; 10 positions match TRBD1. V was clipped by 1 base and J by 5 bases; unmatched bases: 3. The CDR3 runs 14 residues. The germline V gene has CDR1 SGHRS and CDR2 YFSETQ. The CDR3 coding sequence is TGCGCCAGCAGCTTGAGGGACAGGGGTAACGAGCAGTACTTC. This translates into CASSLRDRGNEQYF. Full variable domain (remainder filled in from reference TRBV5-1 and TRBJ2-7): KAGVTQTPRYLIKTRGQQVTLSCSPISGHRSVSWYQQTPGQGLQFLFEYFSETQRNKGNFPGRFSGRQFSNSRSEMNVSTLELGDSALYLCASSLRDRGNEQYFGPGTRLTVT.